This T cell receptor beta chain was found in a study of PD-1 blockade in classical Hodgkin lymphoma. V dropped 1 base and J dropped 5 bases, with 8 bases sitting between them. The germline CDR1 and CDR2 sequences are SNHLY and FYNNEI. The length of the CDR3 is 13 residues. Following autologous stem cell transplantation, relapse occurred in every patient, and exposure to brentuximab vedotin varied. Regarding this clone: Its specificity is not known.

General study results and limits: At baseline, newly diagnosed patients reportedly showed less TCR diversity than healthy donors. The origin of the repertoire differences remains undefined, with disease activity or prior therapy as possible causes. Diversity in CD4+ TCRs, unlike that measured in CD8+ TCRs, had risen significantly by C4D1.

The assay was immunoSEQ multiplex PCR, and TCRdb's table has in-frame clones only and misses some. The sample yields 20,000 to 25,000 clones, roughly 80% seen once. This chain uses TRBV2 with TRBJ2-5, with a possible D match to TRBD1 (5 bases). The sample here was peripheral blood mononuclear cells (PBMCs), taken before the second cycle of nivolumab. The TCR sequence derives from a human donor with classical Hodgkin lymphoma. Written as DNA, the CDR3 is TGTGCCAGCAGTGAAGTGTACAGGGAGACCCAGTACTTC. It is translated as CASSEVYRETQYF.